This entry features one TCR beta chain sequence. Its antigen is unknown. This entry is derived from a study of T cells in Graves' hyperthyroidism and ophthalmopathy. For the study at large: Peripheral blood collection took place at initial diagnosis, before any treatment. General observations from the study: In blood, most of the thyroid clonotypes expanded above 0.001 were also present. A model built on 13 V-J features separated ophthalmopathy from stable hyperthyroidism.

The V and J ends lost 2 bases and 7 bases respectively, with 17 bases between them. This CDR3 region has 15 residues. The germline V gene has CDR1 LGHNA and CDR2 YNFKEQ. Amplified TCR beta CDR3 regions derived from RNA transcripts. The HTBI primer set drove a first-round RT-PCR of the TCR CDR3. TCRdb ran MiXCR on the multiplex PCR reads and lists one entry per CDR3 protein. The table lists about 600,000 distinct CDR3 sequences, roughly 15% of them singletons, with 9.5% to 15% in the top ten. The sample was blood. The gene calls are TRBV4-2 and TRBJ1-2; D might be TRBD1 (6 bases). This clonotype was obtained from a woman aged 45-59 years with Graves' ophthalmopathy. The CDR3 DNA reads TGTGCCAGCAGCCAAAGCGGACAGCGGGTCTTTGGCTACACCTTC. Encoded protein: CASSQSGQRVFGYTF.